Presented here are 8 T cell receptor beta chains from one specimen sequenced in a study of monozygotic twins with cystic fibrosis. Method: immunoSEQ multiplex PCR; TCRdb's copy keeps in-frame clones and lacks some. The sample consists of tens of thousands of clones, approximately 98% of them appearing once. Sequencing was performed on blood. These receptor sequences come from a girl aged 10 to 17 with cystic fibrosis.

The chain recombines TRBV7-2 with TRBJ2-1, with no clear D. CDR1 and CDR2 from the germline V gene are SGHTA and FQGNSA. The CDR3 totals 14 residues. V was pared by 3 bases and J by 6 bases, with 12 bases between. The CDR3 coding sequence is TGTGCCAGCAGCTTTTTTGGATTGGGCAATGAGCAGTTCTTC. The encoded protein is CASSFFGLGNEQFF.

The chain couples TRBV19 to TRBJ2-3; D might be TRBD2 (6 bases). Germline CDR1 is LNHDA and CDR2 is SQIVND (reference sequence). Between the trimmed V and J ends, which lost 5 bases and 3 bases, there was a span of 15 bases. This CDR3 is 15 amino acids long. Here the CDR3 DNA reads TGTGCCAGTAGTTGGACCGGGACTGTAACAGATACGCAGTATTTT. It yields the protein CASSWTGTVTDTQYF.

V gene TRBV5-1 combines with J gene TRBJ1-4; possible D gene TRBD1, 5 bases. V gave up 5 bases and J gave up 6 bases, with 20 bases separating them. Germline lookup yields CDR1 SGHRS and CDR2 YFSETQ. CDR3 length: 16 amino acids. CDR3 coding DNA: TGCGCCAGCAGTCAAAGCGGGGGTAGTCCGTATGAAAAACTGTTTTTT. This sequence encodes CASSQSGGSPYEKLFF.

The chain carries TRBV7-6 and TRBJ1-1; D is possibly TRBD1 (6 bases). The germline V gene has CDR1 SGHVS and CDR2 FNYEAQ. V was cut by 1 base and J by 4 bases, with 7 bases left in between. This CDR3 has 13 residues. The CDR3 spells CASSLDRATEAFF. The CDR3 nucleotides read TGTGCCAGCAGCTTAGACAGGGCCACTGAAGCTTTCTTT.

The genes are TRBV28 and TRBJ2-7; D uncertain. The germline V gene encodes CDR1 MDHEN and CDR2 SYDVKM. The CDR3 loop spans 12 amino acids. Trimming pared 8 bases from V and 2 bases from J, leaving 10 bases between. The CDR3, as DNA: TGTGCCAGCTCCTTAAATCCCTACGAGCAGTACTTC. Translated: CASSLNPYEQYF. Using reference TRBV28 and TRBJ2-7 for the parts outside the CDR3, the full variable domain is DVKVTQSSRYLVKRTGEKVFLECVQDMDHENMFWYRQDPGLGLRLIYFSYDVKMKEKGDIPEGYSVSREKKERFSLILESASTNQTSMYLCASSLNPYEQYFGPGTRLTVT.

The rearrangement joins TRBV5-4 to TRBJ2-1, with D perhaps assigned TRBD1 or TRBD2 (5 bases each). The CDR3 length is 15 residues. Deletions cut 0 bases from V and 2 bases from J, with 9 bases between. CDR1 SGHNT and CDR2 YYREEE come from the germline V gene (reference sequence). The CDR3 nucleotides are TGTGCCAGCAGCTTGGGAGGGGTGCCCTACAATGAGCAGTTCTTC. It is translated as CASSLGGVPYNEQFF.

The chain combines TRBV10-1 with TRBJ2-2, with D possibly TRBD2 on 5 matching bases. Trimming removed 1 base from V and 6 bases from J, with 12 bases in between. CDR3 length: 15 amino acids. In germline, CDR1 is WNHNN, CDR2 SYGVQD (reference sequence). CDR3 sequence reads: CASSEFSAPSGELFF. CDR3 nucleotides: TGCGCCAGCAGTGAGTTTAGCGCCCCGTCCGGGGAGCTGTTTTTT.

V gene TRBV5-1 combines with J gene TRBJ1-1; no definite D call. The germline gives CDR1 SGHRS, CDR2 YFSETQ. The CDR3 covers 14 residues. V lost 2 bases and J 0 bases, leaving 8 bases between the germline ends. CDR3: CASSLPGMNTEAFF. CDR3 nucleotide sequence: TGCGCCAGCAGCTTACCAGGAATGAACACTGAAGCTTTCTTT.